This note documents a single TCR beta chain sequence. This clonotype is regarded as large (0.1 to 1%). This clone's antigen is unknown. No per-base quality is available; no much larger clone lies one base away. According to the study, the label for this sample's treatment or condition signals: approximately 9-day PBMC culture with coronavirus spike peptide pools or control peptides (ViraFEST assay). The ViraFEST assay was used in the study, in which antigen-specific T cells were expanded with peptide pools and expanded clonotypes were subsequently identified by TCR sequencing. The positive SARS-CoV-2 PCR tests of the convalescent patients were dated from March to December 2020, before the Alpha, Beta and Delta variants emerged in the United States. Each well held around 1.9 million PBMCs cultured with approximately 10 ug/ml peptide pools in IMDM containing roughly 4.7% human AB serum and 9.5 to 10 IU/ml IL-2. Half of the culture medium was replaced with fresh IL-2-containing medium on days 3 and 7. Once the cells had been in culture for 10 days, the EasySep CD4+ T cell isolation kit was used to isolate CD4+ T cells by negative selection. Ficoll-Paque Plus gradient centrifugation was used to isolate PBMCs from whole blood, and the isolated PBMCs were then either used fresh or cryopreserved at -140C. In general, triplicate wells were set up for every culture condition.

This entry belongs to a study of vaccination and CD4 T cells after COVID-19 (dated 2022 in TCRdb). The study in broad terms: Every convalescent patient had a positive nasal swab PCR test for SARS-CoV-2, with mild disease in 9 or 10 patients and severe disease in one. Post-vaccine blood samples were taken a median of around 77 days after the second vaccine dose, with a range of 14 to 241 days. Culture stimuli were overlapping spike peptide pools from SARS-CoV-2 and from the common cold coronaviruses HCoV-NL63, HCoV-OC43 and HCoV-229E. Participants got two doses of the Pfizer-BioNTech BNT162b2 vaccine (n=8) or two doses of the Moderna mRNA-1273 vaccine (n=2). Post-COVID blood samples from convalescent patients were collected a median of 101 days after diagnosis, with a range of roughly 30 to 170 days. Six males and four females were included in the convalescent cohort, with two Hispanic individuals, seven Caucasians, two Asians and one multiracial person represented. The spike-specific CD4+ TCR repertoire was compared before and after mRNA vaccination in 10 to 11 COVID-19 convalescent patients and a few infection-naive healthy vaccine recipients. Control cultures used a CEFX viral epitope pool as positive control, an HIV-1 Nef peptide pool as negative control, or no peptide.

The CDR3 holds 16 amino acids from the cysteine to the phenylalanine. This entry keeps only the CDR3 DNA: 48 bases, framed from base 1. Via the germline V gene (reference sequence), CDR1 is LNHNV and CDR2 YYDKDF. V loses 5 bases of germline sequence and J loses 2 bases, and the interval between the two ends is 16 bases. Study-level results and caveats: Of the vaccine-specific clones found in convalescent patients, nearly all (304 of 307) were mono-reactive for SARS-CoV-2 spike instead of being cross-reactive with common cold coronaviruses. In convalescent patients, a median 86.3% of post-vaccine SARS-CoV-2-reactive clones were detected only after vaccination, and vaccine-specific priming was suggested by this finding. The median number of SARS-CoV-2-reactive clonotypes rose from 20 to 25 after infection to roughly 38 after vaccination, but the change was not significant. The study included relatively few convalescent patients and did not analyze early timepoints after natural infection.

Library construction relied on PCR. DNA from cultured CD4+ T cells was subjected to TCR sequencing with the Oncomine TCR Beta short-read assay at the Johns Hopkins FTIC core. Genomic DNA was extracted from the cultured CD4+ T cells with the QIAamp micro DNA kit. Oncomine TCR Beta libraries from cultured CD4+ T cells were pooled using unique dual indexes and sequenced on an Illumina iSeq 100. As for the original processing: Non-productive sequences were filtered out, and CDR3s that did not start with C, did not end with F or W, or were shorter than 7 amino acids were discarded. The MANAFEST web application identified antigen-specific clonotypes by comparing peptide-stimulated wells against reference wells and other culture wells. For a clone to be called positive, the clone needed an FDR below 0.05, an odds ratio above 5, and a productive frequency above 0.1% in at least two of three replicate wells. A clonotype was classed as cross-reactive if the clonotype showed significant expansion both in SARS-CoV-2 spike wells and in at least one common cold coronavirus spike condition. Using R version 3.6.1, CDR3 homology was evaluated through Levenshtein distances (stringdist) along with unrooted phylogenetic trees (ape). The raw public reads went through TCRdb reprocessing: fastp at Q25, MiXCR clone calling, in-frame beta chains kept. Rows with a matching CDR3 protein are joined into one entry that keeps the most common DNA and genes. TCRdb's processing, not the study's, gives the V and J calls here. The sample contains around 3,000 distinct CDR3 sequences, 25% of them found a single time. Roughly 21% of the sample belongs to the ten largest clones.

The sequences come from CD4+ T cells from blood, cultured in vitro, collected after SARS-CoV-2 vaccination. The V and J genes are TRBV15 and TRBJ1-5, with a weak D call of TRBD1 (5 bases match). The sequence came from a human donor who had recovered from COVID-19. The CDR3 here reads CATSSGGFRGNQPQHF. The base sequence is TGTGCCACCAGCTCAGGCGGGTTCAGGGGCAATCAGCCCCAGCATTTT.